This T cell receptor beta chain was profiled in a study of blood T cell repertoires in COVID-19 (TCRdb year 2020). Context from the whole study: The collaborator samples originated in the United States, Italy and Spain and spanned the acute and convalescent phases of COVID-19. The material from the prospective study consisted of cDNA or gDNA derived from T cells, B-cell-depleted T cells, or PBMCs. Samples came from the ongoing ImmuneRACE study (first 160 participants) plus 1,254 subjects from 6 global collaborators. The repertoires were released in a freely available public database intended as a resource for research on the immune response to SARS-CoV-2. Sample metadata almost always included a de-identified subject ID, COVID-19 status, age in years and sex. The dataset comprised deeply sampled blood TCRbeta repertoires from subjects exposed to, actively infected with, or recovered from COVID-19. Where available, HLA class I and class II types were taken from metadata supplied by the sample provider and were not determined by assay-based typing. Study-wide findings and limitations: How much clinical and demographic metadata was included differed by source and by participant, and the metadata was provided uncurated.

Whole blood was collected in K2EDTA tubes by collaborating institutions according to the institutions' own protocols. For TCRbeta analysis, collaborator samples were shipped as frozen whole blood, as isolated PBMCs, or as DNA extracted from either sample type. The immunoSEQ Assay, a bias-controlled multiplex PCR, was used to amplify TCRbeta CDR3 regions from genomic DNA. In the paper's pipeline: The number of nucleated cells in each sample was estimated by amplification of reference gene primers within the assay. Sequence reads were collapsed and filtered to measure the absolute abundance of every unique TCRbeta CDR3 rearrangement. For each sample, productive Simpson clonality was calculated as the square root of Simpson's diversity index across productive rearrangements. This immuneACCESS table, as held by TCRdb, lists in-frame sequences with V and J called but not all clones. Of the missing ones, under half trace to an unresolved V gene in checked studies; the others have no known cause. V and J calls and clone size are as listed in that table; D and trimming were resolved from the DNA. Within this sample are approximately 41,000 clones, with under 85% of them counted one time only. The ten largest clones capture about 48% of the sample.

Remarks on this clone: Its recognized antigen is unknown. The sample holds no much larger clone one base away, and base qualities are not on file.

The germline V end is reduced by 4 bases and the J end by 3 bases; junction bases left unmatched: 16. CDR1 and CDR2 are drawn from the germline V gene: SGHRS, YFSETQ. The CDR3 goes from the cysteine to the phenylalanine over 19 residues. The sequence is cut down to CDR3 DNA, 57 bases in frame from base 1. The clonotype originates from a woman of 80 years or more with acute or convalescent COVID-19. The sample consisted of peripheral blood. The receptor chain draws on TRBV5-1 and TRBJ2-6, and 7 junction bases match TRBD1. The CDR3 loop reads CASSTGQVWDLFGANVLTF. Here is the DNA: TGCGCCAGCAGCACCGGACAGGTATGGGACCTCTTTGGGGCCAACGTCCTGACTTTC.